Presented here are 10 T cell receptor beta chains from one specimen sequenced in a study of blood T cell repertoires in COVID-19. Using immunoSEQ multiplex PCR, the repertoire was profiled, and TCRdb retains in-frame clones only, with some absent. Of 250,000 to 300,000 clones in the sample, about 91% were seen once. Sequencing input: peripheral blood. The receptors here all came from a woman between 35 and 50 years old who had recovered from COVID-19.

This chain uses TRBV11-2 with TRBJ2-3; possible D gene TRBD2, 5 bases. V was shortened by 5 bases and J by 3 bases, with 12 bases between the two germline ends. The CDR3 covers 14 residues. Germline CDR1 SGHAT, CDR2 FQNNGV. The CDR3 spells CASSDTSVTDTQYF. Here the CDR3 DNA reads TGTGCCAGCAGCGATACTAGTGTGACAGATACGCAGTATTTT.

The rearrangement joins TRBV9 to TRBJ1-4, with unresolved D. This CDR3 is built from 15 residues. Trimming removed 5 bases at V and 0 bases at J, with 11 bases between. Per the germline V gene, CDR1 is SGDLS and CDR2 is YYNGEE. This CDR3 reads CASSDDTSTNEKLFF. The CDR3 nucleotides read TGTGCCAGCAGTGATGACACCTCAACTAATGAAAAACTGTTTTTT.

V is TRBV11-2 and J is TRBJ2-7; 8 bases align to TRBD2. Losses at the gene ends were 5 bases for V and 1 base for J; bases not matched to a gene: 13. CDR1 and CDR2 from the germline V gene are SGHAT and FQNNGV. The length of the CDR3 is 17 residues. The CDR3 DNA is TGTGCCAGCAGCGTTACTGTTCCGGGACTAGGGTCCTACGAGCAGTACTTC. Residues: CASSVTVPGLGSYEQYF.

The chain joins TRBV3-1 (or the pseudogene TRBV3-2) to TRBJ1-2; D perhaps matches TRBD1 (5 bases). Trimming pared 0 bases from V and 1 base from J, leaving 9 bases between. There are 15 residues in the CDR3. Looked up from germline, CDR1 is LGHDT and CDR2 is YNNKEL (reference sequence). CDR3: CASSQDNRNNYGYTF. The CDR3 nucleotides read TGTGCCAGCAGCCAAGACAACAGGAATAACTATGGCTACACCTTC.

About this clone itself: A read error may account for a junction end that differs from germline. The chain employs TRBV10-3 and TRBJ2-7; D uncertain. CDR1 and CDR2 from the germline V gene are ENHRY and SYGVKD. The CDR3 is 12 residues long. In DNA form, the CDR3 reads TGTGCCACCAGTTCAGTGCACTACGAGCAGTACTTC. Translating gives CATSSVHYEQYF.

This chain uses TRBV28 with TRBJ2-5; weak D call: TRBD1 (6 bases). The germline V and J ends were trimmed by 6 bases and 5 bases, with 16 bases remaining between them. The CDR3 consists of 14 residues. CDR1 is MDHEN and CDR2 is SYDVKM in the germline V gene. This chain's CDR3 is CASRPGQPRETQYF. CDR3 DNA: TGTGCCAGCAGACCCGGACAGCCGAGGGAGACCCAGTACTTC. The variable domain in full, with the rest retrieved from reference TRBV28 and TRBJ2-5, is DVKVTQSSRYLVKRTGEKVFLECVQDMDHENMFWYRQDPGLGLRLIYFSYDVKMKEKGDIPEGYSVSREKKERFSLILESASTNQTSMYLCASRPGQPRETQYFGPGTRLLVL.

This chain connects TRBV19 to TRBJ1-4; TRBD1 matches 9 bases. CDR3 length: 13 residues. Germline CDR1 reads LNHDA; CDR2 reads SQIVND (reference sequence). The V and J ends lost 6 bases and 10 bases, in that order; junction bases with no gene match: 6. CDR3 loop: CASSGTGPGKLFF. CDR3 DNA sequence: TGTGCCAGTAGCGGGACAGGGCCAGGAAAACTGTTTTTT.

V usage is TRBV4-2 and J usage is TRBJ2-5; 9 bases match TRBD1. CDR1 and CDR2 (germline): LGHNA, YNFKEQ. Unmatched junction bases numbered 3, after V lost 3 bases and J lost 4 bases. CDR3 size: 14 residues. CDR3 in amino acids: CASSQGQGAETQYF. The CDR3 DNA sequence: TGTGCCAGCAGCCAGGGACAGGGCGCAGAGACCCAGTACTTC.

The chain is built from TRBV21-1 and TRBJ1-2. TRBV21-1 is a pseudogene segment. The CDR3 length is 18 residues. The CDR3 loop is CASSTQAMRGGPNYGYTF. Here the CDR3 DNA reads TGTGCCAGCAGCACCCAGGCGATGCGGGGGGGCCCCAACTATGGCTACACCTTC.

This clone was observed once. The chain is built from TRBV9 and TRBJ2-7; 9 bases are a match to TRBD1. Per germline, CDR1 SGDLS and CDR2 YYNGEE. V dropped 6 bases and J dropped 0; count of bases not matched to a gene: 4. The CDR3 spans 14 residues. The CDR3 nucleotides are TGTGCCAGCACCACAGGGGGCGACTCCTACGAGCAGTACTTC. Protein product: CASTTGGDSYEQYF.